This T cell receptor (beta chain) was identified during a study of regulatory T cells in long-lasting Graves disease. Study outcomes and limitations: Among persistent patients, a larger number of public clonotypes were shared (about 3,000) than among newly diagnosed patients (about 970).

This clonotype was counted many times. Its antigen remains unidentified. For TCR beta, libraries came from iRepertoire HTBI primers and Arm-PCR of CDR3 regions. TCRdb re-called the multiplex PCR reads through MiXCR, storing one row per CDR3 protein. The sample lists 620,000 or so distinct CDR3 sequences, 16% occurring once. This CDR3 spans 12 amino acids. The germline gives CDR1 SQVTM, CDR2 ANQGSEA. V was cut by 7 bases and J by 2 bases, with 11 bases left in between. The time point is: newly diagnosed GD, antithyroid drugs for less than 3 months. Isolated PBMC RNA provided the starting material for the TCR library. Patients of an endocrinology department in Xi'an, China, were included. As collected, the peripheral blood samples measured about 9.2 milliliters each and went into EDTA tubes. A further study also used this sample, focusing on T cells in Graves' hyperthyroidism and ophthalmopathy. This second study says: A model using 13 V-J features told ophthalmopathy apart from stable hyperthyroidism.

The V and J genes are TRBV29-1 and TRBJ1-2; a possible D gene is TRBD1 (6 bases). The source material was peripheral blood mononuclear cells (PBMCs), sampled at new diagnosis, from a patient treated with antithyroid drugs. The sequence came from a woman in her twenties or thirties with Graves disease. The CDR3 protein is CSAVQGNYGYTF. CDR3 bases: TGCAGCGCCGTCCAGGGGAACTATGGCTACACCTTC.